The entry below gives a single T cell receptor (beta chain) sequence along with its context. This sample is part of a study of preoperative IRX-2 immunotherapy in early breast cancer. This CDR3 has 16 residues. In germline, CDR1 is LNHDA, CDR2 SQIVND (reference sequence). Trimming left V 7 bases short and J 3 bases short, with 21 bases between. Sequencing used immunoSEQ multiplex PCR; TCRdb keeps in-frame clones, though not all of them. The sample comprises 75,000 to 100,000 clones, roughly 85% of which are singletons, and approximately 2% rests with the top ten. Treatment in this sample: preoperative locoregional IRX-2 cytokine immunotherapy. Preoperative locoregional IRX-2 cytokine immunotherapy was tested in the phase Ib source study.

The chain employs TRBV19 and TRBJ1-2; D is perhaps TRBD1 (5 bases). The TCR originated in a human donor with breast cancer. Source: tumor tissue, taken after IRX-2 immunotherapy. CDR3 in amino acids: CASTHSTAQGDYGYTF. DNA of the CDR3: TGTGCCAGTACCCATTCCACGGCGCAGGGAGACTATGGCTACACCTTC. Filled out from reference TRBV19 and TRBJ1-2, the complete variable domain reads DGGITQSPKYLFRKEGQNVTLSCEQNLNHDAMYWYRQDPGQGLRLIYYSQIVNDFQKGDIAEGYSVSREKKESFPLTVTSAQKNPTAFYLCASTHSTAQGDYGYTFGSGTRLTVV.